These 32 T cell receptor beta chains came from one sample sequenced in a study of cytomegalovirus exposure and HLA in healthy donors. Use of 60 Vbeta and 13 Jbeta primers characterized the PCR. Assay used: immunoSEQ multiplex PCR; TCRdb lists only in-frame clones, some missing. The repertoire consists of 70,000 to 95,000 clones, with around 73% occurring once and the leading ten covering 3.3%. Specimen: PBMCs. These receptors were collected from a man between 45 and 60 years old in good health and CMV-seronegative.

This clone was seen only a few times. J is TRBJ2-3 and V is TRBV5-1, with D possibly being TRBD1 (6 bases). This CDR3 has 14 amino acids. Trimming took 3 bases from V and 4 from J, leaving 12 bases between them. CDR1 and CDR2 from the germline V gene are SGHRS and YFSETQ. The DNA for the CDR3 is TGCGCCAGCAGCTCCGAGGGGGTTTCAGATACGCAGTATTTT. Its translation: CASSSEGVSDTQYF.

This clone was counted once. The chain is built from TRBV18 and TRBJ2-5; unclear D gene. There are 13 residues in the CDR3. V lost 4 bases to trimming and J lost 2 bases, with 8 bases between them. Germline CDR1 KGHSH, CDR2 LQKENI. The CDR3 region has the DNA TGTGCCAGCTCACGCGCCCTACAAGAGACCCAGTACTTC. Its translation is CASSRALQETQYF.

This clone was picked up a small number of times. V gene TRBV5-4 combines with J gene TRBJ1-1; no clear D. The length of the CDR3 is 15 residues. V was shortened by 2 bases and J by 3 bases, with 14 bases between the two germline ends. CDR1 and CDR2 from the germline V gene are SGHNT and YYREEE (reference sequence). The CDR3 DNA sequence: TGTGCCAGCAGCTTTGGTGGTCAGGAGGACACTGAAGCTTTCTTT. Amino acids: CASSFGGQEDTEAFF.

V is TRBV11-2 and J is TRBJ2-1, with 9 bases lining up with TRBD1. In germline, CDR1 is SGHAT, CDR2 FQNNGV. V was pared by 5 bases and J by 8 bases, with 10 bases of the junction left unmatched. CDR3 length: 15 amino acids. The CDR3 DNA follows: TGTGCCAGCAGCGAAGGACAGGGGCATAGAGATGAGCAGTTCTTC. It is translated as CASSEGQGHRDEQFF.

The CDR3, as DNA: TGTGCCAGCTCACCCGGGACTGGCGGAACTTTCTTT. The encoded protein is CASSPGTGGTFF. V and J are TRBV18 and TRBJ1-1, with TRBD1 as a possible D gene (5 bases). With 3 bases removed from V and 12 bases from J, the gap between germline ends came to 14 bases. CDR3 size: 12 residues. Germline CDR1 is KGHSH and CDR2 is LQKENI.

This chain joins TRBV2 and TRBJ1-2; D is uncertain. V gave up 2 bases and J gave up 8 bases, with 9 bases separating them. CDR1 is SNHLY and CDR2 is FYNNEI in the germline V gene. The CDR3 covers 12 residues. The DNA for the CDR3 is TGTGCCAGCAGTGAATGGAGTTCCGGCTACACCTTC. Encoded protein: CASSEWSSGYTF.

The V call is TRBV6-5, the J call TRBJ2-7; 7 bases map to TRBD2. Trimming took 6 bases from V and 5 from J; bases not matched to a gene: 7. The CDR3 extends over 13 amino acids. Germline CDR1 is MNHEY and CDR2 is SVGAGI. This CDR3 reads CASSRTRSNEQYF. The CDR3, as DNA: TGTGCCAGCAGCCGGACTAGAAGCAACGAGCAGTACTTC.

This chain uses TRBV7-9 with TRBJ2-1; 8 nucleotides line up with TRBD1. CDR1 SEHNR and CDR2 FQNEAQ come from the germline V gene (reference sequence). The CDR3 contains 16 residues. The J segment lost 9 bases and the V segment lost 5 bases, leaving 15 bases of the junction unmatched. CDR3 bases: TGTGCCAGCAGCGGACGCTACCGGGACAGGTCCCTTGAGCAGTTCTTC. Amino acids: CASSGRYRDRSLEQFF.

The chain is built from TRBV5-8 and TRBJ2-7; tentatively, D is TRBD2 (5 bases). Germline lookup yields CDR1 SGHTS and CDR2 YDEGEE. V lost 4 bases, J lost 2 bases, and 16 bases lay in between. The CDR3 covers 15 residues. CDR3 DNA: TGTGCCAGCAGCCACCCGACGAGGGTTCCCTACGAGCAGTACTTC. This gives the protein CASSHPTRVPYEQYF.

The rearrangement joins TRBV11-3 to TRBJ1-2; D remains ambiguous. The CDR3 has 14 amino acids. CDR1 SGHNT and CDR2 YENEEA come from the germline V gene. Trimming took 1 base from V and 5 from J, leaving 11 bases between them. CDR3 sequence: CASSLGDSIYGYTF. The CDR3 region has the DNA TGTGCCAGCAGCTTAGGTGACTCGATATATGGCTACACCTTC.

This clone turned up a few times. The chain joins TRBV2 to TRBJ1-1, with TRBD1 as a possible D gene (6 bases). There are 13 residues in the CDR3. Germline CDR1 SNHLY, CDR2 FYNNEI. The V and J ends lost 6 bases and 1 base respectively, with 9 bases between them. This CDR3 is CASSQDRNTEAFF. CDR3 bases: TGTGCCAGCAGCCAGGACAGGAACACTGAAGCTTTCTTT.

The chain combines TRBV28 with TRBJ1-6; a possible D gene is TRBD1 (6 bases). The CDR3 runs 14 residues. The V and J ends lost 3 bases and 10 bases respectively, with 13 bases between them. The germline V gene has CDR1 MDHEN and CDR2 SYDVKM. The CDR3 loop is CASSFSGGGSPLHF. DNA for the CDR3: TGTGCCAGCAGTTTTTCGGGGGGCGGGTCACCCCTCCACTTT.

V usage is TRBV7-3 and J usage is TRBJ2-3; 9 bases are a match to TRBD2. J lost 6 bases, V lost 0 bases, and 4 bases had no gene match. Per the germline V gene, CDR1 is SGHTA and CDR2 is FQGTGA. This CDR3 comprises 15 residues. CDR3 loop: CASSLTGGGADTQYF. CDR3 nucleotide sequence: TGTGCCAGCAGCTTAACCGGCGGGGGGGCGGATACGCAGTATTTT.

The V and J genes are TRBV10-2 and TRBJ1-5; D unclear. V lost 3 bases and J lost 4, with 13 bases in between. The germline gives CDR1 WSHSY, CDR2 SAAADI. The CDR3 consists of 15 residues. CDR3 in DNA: TGCGCCAGCAGTGACGGCACGGAACTAAATCAGCCCCAGCATTTT. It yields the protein CASSDGTELNQPQHF.

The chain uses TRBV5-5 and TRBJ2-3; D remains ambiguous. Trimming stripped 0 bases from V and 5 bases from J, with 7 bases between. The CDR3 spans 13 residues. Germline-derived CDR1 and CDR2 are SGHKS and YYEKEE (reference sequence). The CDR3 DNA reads TGTGCCAGCAGCTTGGCCACCGGAGATACGCAGTATTTT. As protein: CASSLATGDTQYF.

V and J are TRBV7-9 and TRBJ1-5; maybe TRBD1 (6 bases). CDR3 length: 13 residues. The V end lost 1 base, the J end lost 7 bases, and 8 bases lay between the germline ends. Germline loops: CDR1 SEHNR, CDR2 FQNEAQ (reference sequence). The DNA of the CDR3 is TGTGCCAGCAGCTTAGACAGGGCCCAGCCCCAGCATTTT. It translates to CASSLDRAQPQHF. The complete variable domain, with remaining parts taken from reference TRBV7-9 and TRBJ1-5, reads DTGVSQNPRHKITKRGQNVTFRCDPISEHNRLYWYRQTLGQGPEFLTYFQNEAQLEKSRLLSDRFSAERPKGSFSTLEIQRTEQGDSAMYLCASSLDRAQPQHFGDGTRLSIL.

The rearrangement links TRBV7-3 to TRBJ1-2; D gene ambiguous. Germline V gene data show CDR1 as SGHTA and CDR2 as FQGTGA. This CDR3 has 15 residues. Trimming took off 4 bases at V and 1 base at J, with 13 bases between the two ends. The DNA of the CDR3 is TGTGCCAGCAGCTCCAGCGGAACAAATAACTATGGCTACACCTTC. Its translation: CASSSSGTNNYGYTF.

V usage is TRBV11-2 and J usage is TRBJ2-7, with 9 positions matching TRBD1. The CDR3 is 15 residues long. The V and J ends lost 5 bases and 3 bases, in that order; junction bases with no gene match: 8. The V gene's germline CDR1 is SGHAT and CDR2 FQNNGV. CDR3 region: CASSNSGTGNYEQYF. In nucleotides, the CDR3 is TGTGCCAGCAGCAACTCCGGGACAGGGAACTACGAGCAGTACTTC. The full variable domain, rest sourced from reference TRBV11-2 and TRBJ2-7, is EAGVAQSPRYKIIEKRQSVAFWCNPISGHATLYWYQQILGQGPKLLIQFQNNGVVDDSQLPKDRFSAERLKGVDSTLKIQPAKLEDSAVYLCASSNSGTGNYEQYFGPGTRLTVT.

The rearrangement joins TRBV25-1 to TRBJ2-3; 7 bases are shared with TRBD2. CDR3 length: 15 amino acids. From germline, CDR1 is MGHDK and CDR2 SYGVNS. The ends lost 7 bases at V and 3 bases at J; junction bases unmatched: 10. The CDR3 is CASTRSGVPTDTQYF. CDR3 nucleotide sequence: TGTGCCAGCACGAGGAGCGGGGTGCCAACAGATACGCAGTATTTT.

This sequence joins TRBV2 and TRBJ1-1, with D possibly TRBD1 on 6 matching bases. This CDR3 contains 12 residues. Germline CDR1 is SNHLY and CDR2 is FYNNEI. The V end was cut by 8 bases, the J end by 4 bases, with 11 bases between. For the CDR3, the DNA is TGTGCCAGCTGCCCAGGGGTCACTGAAGCTTTCTTT. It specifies CASCPGVTEAFF. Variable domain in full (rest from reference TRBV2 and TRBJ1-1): EPEVTQTPSHQVTQMGQEVILRCVPISNHLYFYWYRQILGQKVEFLVSFYNNEISEKSEIFDDQFSVERPDGSNFTLKIRSTKLEDSAMYFCASCPGVTEAFFGQGTRLTVV.

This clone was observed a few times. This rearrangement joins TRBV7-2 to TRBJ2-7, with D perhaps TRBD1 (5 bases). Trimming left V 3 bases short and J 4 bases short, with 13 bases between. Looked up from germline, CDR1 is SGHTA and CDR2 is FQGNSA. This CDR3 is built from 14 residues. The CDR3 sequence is CASSLTGSGYEQYF. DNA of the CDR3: TGTGCCAGCAGCTTGACCGGCTCAGGGTACGAGCAGTACTTC.

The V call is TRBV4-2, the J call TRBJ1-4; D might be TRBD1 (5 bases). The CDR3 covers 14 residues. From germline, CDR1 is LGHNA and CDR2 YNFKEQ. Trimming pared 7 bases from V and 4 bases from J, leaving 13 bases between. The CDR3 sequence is CASTKRGVNEKLFF. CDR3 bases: TGTGCCAGCACCAAACGGGGGGTTAATGAAAAACTGTTTTTT.

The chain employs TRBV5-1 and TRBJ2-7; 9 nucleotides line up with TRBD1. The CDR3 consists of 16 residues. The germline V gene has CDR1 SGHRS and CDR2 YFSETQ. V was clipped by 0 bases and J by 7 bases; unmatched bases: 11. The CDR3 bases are TGCGCCAGCAGCTTGGGCTCTACAGGGGGCTCAGGAGAGCAGTACTTC. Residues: CASSLGSTGGSGEQYF.

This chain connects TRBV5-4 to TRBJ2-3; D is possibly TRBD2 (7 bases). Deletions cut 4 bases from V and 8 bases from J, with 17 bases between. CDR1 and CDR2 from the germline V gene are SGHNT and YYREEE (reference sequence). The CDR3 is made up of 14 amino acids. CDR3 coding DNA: TGTGCCAGCAGCATAACGGGGGGCAAGGGTACGCAGTATTTT. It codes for CASSITGGKGTQYF.

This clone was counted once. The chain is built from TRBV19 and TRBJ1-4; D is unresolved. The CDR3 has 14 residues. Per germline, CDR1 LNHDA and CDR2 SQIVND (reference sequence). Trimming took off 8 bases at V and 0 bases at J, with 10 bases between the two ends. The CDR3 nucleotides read TGTGCCAGTGGGGAGGGTACAACTAATGAAAAACTGTTTTTT. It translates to CASGEGTTNEKLFF.

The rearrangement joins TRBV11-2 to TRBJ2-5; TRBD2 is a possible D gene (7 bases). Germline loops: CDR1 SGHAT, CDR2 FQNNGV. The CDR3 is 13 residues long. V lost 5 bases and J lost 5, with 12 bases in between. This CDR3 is CASSPGGLETQYF. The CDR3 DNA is TGTGCCAGCAGCCCGGGGGGCTTGGAGACCCAGTACTTC.

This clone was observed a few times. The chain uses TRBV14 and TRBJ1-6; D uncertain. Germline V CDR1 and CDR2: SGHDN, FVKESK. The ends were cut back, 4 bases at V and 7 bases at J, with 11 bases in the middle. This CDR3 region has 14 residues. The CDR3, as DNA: TGTGCCAGCAGCCCCGAGGCTAAGAATTCACCCCTCCACTTT. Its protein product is CASSPEAKNSPLHF.

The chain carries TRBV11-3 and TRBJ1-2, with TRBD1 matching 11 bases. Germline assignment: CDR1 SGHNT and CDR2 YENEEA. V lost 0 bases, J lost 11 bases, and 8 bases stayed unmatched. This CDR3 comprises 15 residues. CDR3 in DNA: TGTGCCAGCAGCTTAGACGGGGACAGGGGGAAAGGTTACACCTTC. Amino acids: CASSLDGDRGKGYTF.

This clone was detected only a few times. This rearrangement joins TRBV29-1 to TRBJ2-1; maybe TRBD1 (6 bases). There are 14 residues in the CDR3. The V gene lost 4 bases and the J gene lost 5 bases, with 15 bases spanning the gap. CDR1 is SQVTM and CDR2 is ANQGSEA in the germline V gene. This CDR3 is CSVGPRGGDNEQFF. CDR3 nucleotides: TGCAGCGTTGGCCCCAGGGGTGGAGACAATGAGCAGTTCTTC.

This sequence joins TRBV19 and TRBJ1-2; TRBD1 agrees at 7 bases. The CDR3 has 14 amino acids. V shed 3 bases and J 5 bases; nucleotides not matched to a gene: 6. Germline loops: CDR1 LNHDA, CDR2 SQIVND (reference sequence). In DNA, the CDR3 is TGTGCCAGTAGTATTGGGACAGCCGAGTATGGCTACACCTTC. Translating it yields CASSIGTAEYGYTF.

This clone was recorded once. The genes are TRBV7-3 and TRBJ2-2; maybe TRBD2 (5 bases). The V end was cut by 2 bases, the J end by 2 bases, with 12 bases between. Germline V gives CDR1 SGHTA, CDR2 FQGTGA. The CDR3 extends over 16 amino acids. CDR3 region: CASSLGFGINTGELFF. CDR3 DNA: TGTGCCAGCAGCTTAGGGTTCGGGATTAACACCGGGGAGCTGTTTTTT.

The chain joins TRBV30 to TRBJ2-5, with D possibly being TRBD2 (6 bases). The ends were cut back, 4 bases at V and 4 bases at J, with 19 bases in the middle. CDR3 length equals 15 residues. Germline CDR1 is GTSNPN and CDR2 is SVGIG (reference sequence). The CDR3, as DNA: TGTGCCTGGAAAGGCGGGATGAGGGGTCGAGAGACCCAGTACTTC. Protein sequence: CAWKGGMRGRETQYF.